This is a list of T cell receptor beta chains from one sample in a study of cytomegalovirus exposure and HLA in healthy donors. Assay: immunoSEQ multiplex PCR; the TCRdb copy retains only in-frame clones and omits some. The sample lists roughly 260,000 clones; 90% were seen once. Sequenced input: PBMCs. The receptor set was obtained from a woman aged 18 to 35 in good health and CMV-seronegative. The CDR3 runs from the conserved cysteine through the conserved F or W. D genes are given only for firm matches.

len,v_gene,d_gene,CDR3aa
15,TRBV28,.,CASSSAWANTGELFF
14,TRBV6-6,.,CASRRLTRDYGYTF
15,TRBV4-3,TRBD1,CASSQEETGVETQYF
14,TRBV6-1,TRBD1,CASSLTGTREGYTF
11,TRBV20-1,.,CSAARGETQYF
13,TRBV4-1,.,CASSQDWETEAFF
12,TRBV6-1,.,CSGGFLVNEQFF
15,TRBV5-1,.,CASSPSGFVGNTIYF
13,TRBV2,TRBD1,CASSNDRGTEAFF
16,TRBV4-3,.,CASSQVGTSLTYEQYF
14,TRBV27,TRBD1,CASSLGQGGQPQHF
11,TRBV10-2,.,CASSQGWEQFF
14,TRBV10-1,.,CASAEGSYNSPLHF
14,TRBV4-1,TRBD1,CASSPGTAYTEAFF
17,TRBV11-2,.,CASSLLGASSYNSPLHF
14,TRBV4-1,.,CASSQVTDYNEQFF
11,TRBV2,TRBD2,CASSGKETQYF
16,TRBV7-6,TRBD2,CASSLVASGATDTQYF
15,TRBV6-5,TRBD1,CASSRQGASTGELFF
13,TRBV10-1,.,CASSRSGNTEAFF
14,TRBV6-4,.,CASSPSGDLVGYTF
14,TRBV27,.,CASSLQKSNQPQHF
15,TRBV9,.,CASSEAASLRETQYF
13,TRBV5-6,TRBD1,CASWDRVSTEAFF
14,TRBV9,.,CASSVGGDTYEQYF
16,TRBV6-6,TRBD1,CASSPTAGGQFDGYTF
15,TRBV10-1,.,CASSEFEGDTDTQYF
15,TRBV7-6,.,CASSIRSSYNSPLHF
17,TRBV14,TRBD1,CASSQRSGTGGWKTQYF
15,TRBV19,.,CASSPGRTANSPLHF
15,TRBV5-1,.,CASSPGEYSNQPQHF
13,TRBV9,TRBD1,CASSVGGQTEAFF
15,TRBV5-1,TRBD1,CASRTGDREFTEAFF
15,TRBV5-4,TRBD2,CASSFLAGAAYEQYF
18,TRBV11-3,.,CASSFKAHRGWLPDTQYF
15,TRBV4-1,TRBD1,CASSQVSGTGSGYTF
11,TRBV20-1,.,CSAIGDNEQFF
15,TRBV27,.,CASSPPGTANEKLFF
15,TRBV25-1,TRBD1,CASSDDRGGTGELFF
14,TRBV4-1,TRBD1,CASSQVDRESEAFF
17,TRBV23-1,TRBD1,CASSQILRTGRNTEAFF
14,TRBV5-4,.,CASSTDTEQETQYF
14,TRBV29-1,.,CSVGIRQEPYEQYF
14,TRBV5-1,TRBD1,CASSLRWTGDGYTF
15,TRBV4-2,.,CASSQDRQYGTEAFF
18,TRBV11-2,.,CASSLSLSFGSYNSPLHF
11,TRBV20-1,.,CSASGSGTQYF
15,TRBV6-5,.,CASTGGAPSSYEQYF
12,TRBV5-1,.,CASSLSYNEQFF
16,TRBV27,TRBD1,CASSLRDSLRNSPLHF
14,TRBV2,.,CASQRGGNTGELFF
14,TRBV18,TRBD1,CASSRDRVGNEQFF
14,TRBV7-2,.,CASSYRQENSPLHF